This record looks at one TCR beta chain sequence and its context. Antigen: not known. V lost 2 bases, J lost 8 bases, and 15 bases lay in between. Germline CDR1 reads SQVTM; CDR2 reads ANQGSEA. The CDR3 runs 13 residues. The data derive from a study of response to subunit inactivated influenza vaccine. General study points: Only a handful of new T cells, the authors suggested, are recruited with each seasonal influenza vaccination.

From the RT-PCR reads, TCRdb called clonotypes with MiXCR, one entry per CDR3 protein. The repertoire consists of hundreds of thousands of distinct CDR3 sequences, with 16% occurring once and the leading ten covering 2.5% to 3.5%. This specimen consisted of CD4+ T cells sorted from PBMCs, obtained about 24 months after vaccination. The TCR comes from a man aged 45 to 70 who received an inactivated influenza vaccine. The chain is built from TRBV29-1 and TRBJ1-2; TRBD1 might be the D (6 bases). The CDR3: CSVEQQGFNGYTF. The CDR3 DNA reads TGCAGCGTTGAACAACAGGGATTTAACGGCTACACCTTC.